The present TCR beta chain was sequenced within a study of blood T cell repertoires in COVID-19. Study-level background: The United States, Italy and Spain were the sources of the acute and convalescent COVID-19 samples.

Sequencing was performed with immunoSEQ multiplex PCR; in TCRdb, only in-frame clones are kept and a portion is missing. The sample has about 150,000 clones, around 82% seen once; the top ten hold approximately 6%. Residents of approximately 25 US areas, aged about 18 to 89 years, made up the participants. Participants had their cohort set by participant-reported clinical history. What the recovered Cohort 3 donors had was two negative PCRs, clearance, or symptom resolution. CDR1 DFQATT and CDR2 SNEGSKA come from the germline V gene (reference sequence). Trimming removed 3 bases from V and 0 bases from J, with 9 bases in between. This CDR3 comprises 13 residues. The count of this clone is one.

The receptor comes from a woman in her forties or fifties who had recovered from COVID-19. The rearrangement links TRBV20-1 to TRBJ2-7; possible D gene TRBD2, 5 bases. Source material: PBMCs or T cells enriched from blood (not recorded which). CDR3 nucleotides: TGCAGTGCTAGTGGAGGAGCCTCCTACGAGCAGTACGTC. Amino acids: CSASGGASYEQYV.